These T cell receptor beta chains were read from a single sample in a study of control samples from healthy donors and cancer patients. Assay used: immunoSEQ multiplex PCR; TCRdb lists only in-frame clones, some missing. This repertoire shows roughly 370,000 clones, 80% to 95% found once; its top ten account for around 6.4%. Sample: PBMCs. These receptors were obtained from a man aged 35-49 years with head and neck cancer. The CDR3 runs from the conserved cysteine through the conserved F or W. The D gene is left open where the match is weak. Size is omitted from some rows. Given values are once, few, many or a class for expanded clones.

j_call clone_size d_call v_call cdr3_aa cdr3_nt
TRBJ1-2 few NA TRBV5-1 CASSSTGTSYGYTF TGCGCCAGCAGCTCCACCGGGACCTCGTATGGCTACACCTTC
TRBJ2-1 NA TRBD1 TRBV7-9 CASSLGQGAPLSSYNEQFF TGTGCCAGCAGCTTAGGACAGGGGGCCCCCCTTAGCTCCTACAATGAGCAGTTCTTC
TRBJ1-6 NA NA TRBV27 CASSLVNSPLHF TGTGCCAGCAGTTTGGTGAATTCACCCCTCCACTTT
TRBJ2-3 NA TRBD1 TRBV10-2 CASSLQGAGDTQYF TGCGCCAGCAGCCTCCAGGGGGCCGGAGATACGCAGTATTTT
TRBJ2-7 NA TRBD1 TRBV19 CASSIPGQGATYEQYF TGTGCCAGTAGTATACCCGGACAGGGGGCCACCTACGAGCAGTACTTC
TRBJ2-1 NA TRBD1 TRBV9 CASSVTGGRNEQFF TGTGCCAGCAGCGTCACAGGGGGCAGGAATGAGCAGTTCTTC
TRBJ1-1 NA TRBD1 TRBV4-1 CASSQGKQGSTEAFF TGCGCCAGCAGCCAAGGCAAACAGGGGTCCACTGAAGCTTTCTTT
TRBJ1-1 NA NA TRBV4-3 CASSQTLTDTEAFF TGCGCCAGCAGCCAGACACTTACAGACACTGAAGCTTTCTTT
TRBJ1-2 NA NA TRBV30 CAWSVRVGPGYGYTF TGTGCCTGGAGTGTACGGGTGGGGCCAGGCTATGGCTACACCTTC
TRBJ1-2 NA NA TRBV5-5 CASSLAETGPDDYGYTF TGTGCCAGCAGCTTGGCCGAGACAGGCCCTGACGACTATGGCTACACCTTC
TRBJ2-5 NA NA TRBV28 CASSTGGGQETQYF TGTGCCAGCAGCACTGGAGGGGGGCAAGAGACCCAGTACTTC
TRBJ1-6 NA NA TRBV25-1 CASSMHSYNSPLHF TGTGCCAGCAGTATGCACTCCTATAATTCACCCCTCCACTTT